These 15 T cell receptor beta chains share one sample of origin, sequenced in a study of cytomegalovirus exposure and HLA in healthy donors. The PCR contained 60 Vbeta and 13 Jbeta primers. Method: immunoSEQ multiplex PCR; TCRdb's copy keeps in-frame clones and lacks some. The repertoire table contains tens of thousands of clones. The specimen sequenced was PBMCs. The source is a woman in her 40s in good health and CMV-seronegative.

The chain couples TRBV27 to TRBJ2-5; 12 bases line up with TRBD2. The CDR3 loop spans 15 amino acids. With 1 base clipped from V and 9 bases from J, the junction kept 6 bases outside the gene matches. Per the germline V gene, CDR1 is MNHEY and CDR2 is SMNVEV (reference sequence). The CDR3 DNA follows: TGTGCCAGCAGTTTATTGGGGCTAGCGGGGGGGCCCCAGTACTTC. This gives the protein CASSLLGLAGGPQYF.

This chain uses TRBV7-9 with TRBJ1-6; TRBD1 agrees at 8 bases. The ends lost 5 bases at V and 7 bases at J; junction bases unmatched: 10. This CDR3 is built from 16 residues. Germline V gene lookup returns CDR1 SEHNR and CDR2 FQNEAQ (reference sequence). The CDR3 loop reads CASSPYAGTGNSPLHF. CDR3 sequence (DNA): TGTGCCAGCAGCCCATATGCCGGGACAGGAAATTCACCCCTCCACTTT. Full variable domain (remainder filled in from reference TRBV7-9 and TRBJ1-6): DTGVSQNPRHKITKRGQNVTFRCDPISEHNRLYWYRQTLGQGPEFLTYFQNEAQLEKSRLLSDRFSAERPKGSFSTLEIQRTEQGDSAMYLCASSPYAGTGNSPLHFGNGTRLTVT.

The chain recombines TRBV7-8 with TRBJ1-1; 8 bases line up with TRBD1. Germline V gene data show CDR1 as SGHVS and CDR2 as FQNEAQ. Unmatched junction bases numbered 7, after V lost 4 bases and J lost 3 bases. The CDR3 spans 15 residues. The CDR3 is CASSSLGQGYTEAFF. The CDR3 DNA is TGTGCCAGCAGCTCTCTCGGACAGGGCTACACTGAAGCTTTCTTT.

The rearrangement joins TRBV9 to TRBJ2-3, with TRBD2 identical over 10 bases. The CDR3 runs 16 residues. Per the germline V gene, CDR1 is SGDLS and CDR2 is YYNGEE. The junction had 7 bases not matched to a gene; V was cut back by 0 bases and J by 6 bases. This CDR3 is CASSVAASGRGDTQYF. DNA of the CDR3: TGTGCCAGCAGCGTAGCCGCTAGCGGGAGAGGCGATACGCAGTATTTT.

The CDR3 is CASSVTSSPDNEQFF. DNA of the CDR3: TGCGCCAGCAGCGTGACTAGTAGCCCCGACAATGAGCAGTTCTTC. The chain has TRBV5-1 and TRBJ2-1; perhaps TRBD2 as D (6 bases). V lost 4 bases and J 5 bases, leaving 16 bases between the germline ends. Germline V gene lookup returns CDR1 SGHRS and CDR2 YFSETQ. The CDR3 length is 15 residues.

This chain connects TRBV6-4 to TRBJ1-1; a possible D gene is TRBD1 (5 bases). The CDR3 spans 18 residues. In germline, CDR1 is MRHNA, CDR2 SNTAGT. V dropped 10 bases and J dropped 1 base, with 28 bases sitting between them. The chain's CDR3 is CANRTYGTLKYWNTEAFF. CDR3 DNA: TGTGCCAACAGGACTTATGGGACTCTGAAATATTGGAACACTGAAGCTTTCTTT.

Here the CDR3 DNA reads TGTGCCAGCAGTTTAGGAGGGACTAACACTGAAGCTTTCTTT. This codes for CASSLGGTNTEAFF. This sequence joins TRBV6-5 and TRBJ1-1; D might be TRBD1 (5 bases). The CDR3 runs to 14 residues. The germline V gene encodes CDR1 MNHEY and CDR2 SVGAGI. V shed 4 bases and J shed 2 bases, with 11 bases lying between them.

The V gene is TRBV4-3, the J gene TRBJ2-7; tentative D call: TRBD2 (6 bases). CDR3 length equals 16 residues. V shed 1 base and J shed 5 bases, with 18 bases lying between them. Germline-derived CDR1 and CDR2 are LGHNA and YSLEER. The CDR3 bases are TGCGCCAGCAGCCAAGTAGGGACTCGCGTCGGGGACGAGCAGTACTTC. This gives the protein CASSQVGTRVGDEQYF.

To note about this clone: A read error may account for a junction end that differs from germline. The chain combines TRBV30 with TRBJ2-7, with D possibly being TRBD2 (6 bases). The CDR3 totals 15 residues. Germline V gives CDR1 GTSNPN, CDR2 SVGIG (reference sequence). For the CDR3, the DNA is TGTGCCGGGAGTGTATATGGGGGAGGAAACTACGAGCAGTACTTC. Translated: CAGSVYGGGNYEQYF.

The chain uses TRBV29-1 and TRBJ2-2, with a possible D match to TRBD1 (5 bases). CDR1 SQVTM and CDR2 ANQGSEA come from the germline V gene. The CDR3 is 14 residues long. The ends were cut back, 4 bases at V and 2 bases at J, with 11 bases in the middle. The CDR3 nucleotides are TGCAGCGTTGTACAGGAGCTAAACACCGGGGAGCTGTTTTTT. Protein: CSVVQELNTGELFF.

The J gene is TRBJ1-3, the V gene TRBV11-1; the D gene is possibly TRBD1 (6 bases). The V end was cut by 5 bases, the J end by 3 bases, with 20 bases between. Germline V gene lookup returns CDR1 SGHAT and CDR2 FQDESV (reference sequence). The CDR3 loop spans 17 amino acids. In DNA form, the CDR3 reads TGTGCCAGCAGCGTTGGAGGAAGGGGGTCGATTGGAAACACCATATATTTT. It is translated as CASSVGGRGSIGNTIYF.

The gene calls are TRBV2 and TRBJ1-2, with no clear D. The CDR3 is 14 residues long. Germline V lookup: CDR1 SNHLY, CDR2 FYNNEI. V was clipped by 3 bases and J by 2 bases, with 10 bases between them. CDR3 in amino acids: CASSEGRSNYGYTF. The CDR3 DNA is TGTGCCAGCAGTGAGGGCAGGTCCAACTATGGCTACACCTTC.

This chain uses TRBV27 with TRBJ1-1; 7 bases fit TRBD1. The junction had 7 bases not matched to a gene; V was cut back by 5 bases and J by 4 bases. CDR1 MNHEY and CDR2 SMNVEV come from the germline V gene (reference sequence). This CDR3 spans 14 amino acids. CDR3 region: CASSRQGTVTEAFF. The CDR3, as DNA: TGTGCCAGCAGTCGACAGGGAACAGTCACTGAAGCTTTCTTT.

J is TRBJ1-3 and V is TRBV6-5; D gene ambiguous. Trimming took off 5 bases at V and 4 bases at J, with 9 bases between the two ends. The CDR3 extends over 13 amino acids. Germline V gene lookup returns CDR1 MNHEY and CDR2 SVGAGI. The CDR3 DNA follows: TGTGCCAGCAGTCTTACTCCGGGAAACACCATATATTTT. Encoded protein: CASSLTPGNTIYF.

This chain connects TRBV27 to TRBJ1-1, with D unclear. Trimming took 3 bases from V and 0 from J, leaving 8 bases between them. The CDR3 totals 14 residues. Germline V gene lookup returns CDR1 MNHEY and CDR2 SMNVEV (reference sequence). The CDR3 bases are TGTGCCAGCAGTTTCGGGTACATGAACACTGAAGCTTTCTTT. Amino acid sequence: CASSFGYMNTEAFF.